The sequence of this TCR beta chain was determined in a study of OX40 agonist ivuxolimab in advanced cancers. Study summary: Patients got intravenous ivuxolimab at 0.01 to 10 mg/kg every 2 weeks. Study-wide points: More expanded clones were found, on average, in CD8+ than in CD4+ T cells. Partial responders dosed at 0.1-3.0 mg/kg displayed clonal expansion ranking among the lowest.

A remark on this clone: Its antigen remains unidentified.

Clones were sequenced by immunoSEQ multiplex PCR, and TCRdb holds only the in-frame ones, with some missing. The table lists tens of thousands of clones, under 85% of them singletons, with over 3% in the top ten. Enrollment shut out patients with autoimmune disease history or systemic immunosuppression. Germline V lookup: CDR1 MNHEY, CDR2 SVGAGI. V lost 5 bases and J lost 2, with 16 bases in between. The CDR3 is 15 residues long. The V and J genes are TRBV6-5 and TRBJ2-7, with D possibly TRBD2 on 5 matching bases. This receptor was identified in an adult with an advanced solid tumor such as melanoma, head and neck, liver or kidney cancer. The material was CD4+ or CD8+ T cells sorted from blood, obtained in a trial of the OX40 agonist ivuxolimab. CDR3 sequence reads: CASSTRQGSTYEQYF. The CDR3 DNA reads TGTGCCAGCAGTACCCGCCAAGGGAGCACCTACGAGCAGTACTTC.